This entry describes one TCR beta chain. Its antigen is unknown. This record belongs to a study of cytomegalovirus exposure and HLA in healthy donors. 13 Jbeta primers and 60 Vbeta primers were used for the PCR. Generated by immunoSEQ multiplex PCR, the TCRdb table keeps only in-frame clones and is missing some. This table has hundreds of thousands of clones, around four fifths appearing once. Study results and caveats: With DRB1 most and HLA-C fewest, TCR association rates differed between HLA loci in a later analysis.

Samples came from healthy bone marrow donors. V shed 0 bases and J shed 3 bases, with 17 bases lying between them. This CDR3 has 17 residues. CDR1 and CDR2 from the germline V gene are SGHNT and YENEEA. The chain joins TRBV11-3 to TRBJ1-1, with D unclear. The material sequenced was PBMCs. This receptor was obtained from a boy younger than 18 in good health and CMV-seronegative. CDR3 nucleotides: TGTGCCAGCAGCTTAGAGGGTTTTTCGGGTCGAGACACTGAAGCTTTCTTT. Amino acids: CASSLEGFSGRDTEAFF.